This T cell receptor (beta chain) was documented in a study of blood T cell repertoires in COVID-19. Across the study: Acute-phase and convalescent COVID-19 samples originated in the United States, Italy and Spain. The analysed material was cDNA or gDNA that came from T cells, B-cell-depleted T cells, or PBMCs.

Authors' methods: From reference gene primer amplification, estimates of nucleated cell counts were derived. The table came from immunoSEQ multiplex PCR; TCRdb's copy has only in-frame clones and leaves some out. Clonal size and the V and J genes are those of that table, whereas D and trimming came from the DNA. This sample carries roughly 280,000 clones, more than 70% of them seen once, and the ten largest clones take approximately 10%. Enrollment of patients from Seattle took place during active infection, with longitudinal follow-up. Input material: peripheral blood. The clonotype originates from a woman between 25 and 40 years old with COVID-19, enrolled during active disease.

The CDR3 nucleotides read TGTGCCAGCAGTTTATTGCCGGGTGGACAGGGAAAATCAAATGAGCAGTTCTTC. It codes for CASSLLPGGQGKSNEQFF. J is TRBJ2-1 and V is TRBV28; 8 bases align to TRBD1. V lost 1 base, J lost 7 bases, and 15 bases stayed unmatched. Germline V gene lookup returns CDR1 MDHEN and CDR2 SYDVKM. The CDR3 spans 18 residues. Full variable domain (remainder filled in from reference TRBV28 and TRBJ2-1): DVKVTQSSRYLVKRTGEKVFLECVQDMDHENMFWYRQDPGLGLRLIYFSYDVKMKEKGDIPEGYSVSREKKERFSLILESASTNQTSMYLCASSLLPGGQGKSNEQFFGPGTRLTVL.